This note documents a single T cell receptor beta chain sequence. The source of the sample is a study of control samples from healthy donors and cancer patients. TCRdb keeps only in-frame clones here, not all; method: immunoSEQ multiplex PCR. This sample has roughly 100,000 clones, with 90% to 95% found just once. Trimming took 7 bases from V and 3 from J, leaving 8 bases between them. The length of the CDR3 is 12 residues. The sequence was obtained from a woman between 18 and 29 years old in good health. V and J are TRBV12-3 or TRBV12-4 and TRBJ2-3; no clear D gene. Sequencing was done on a sample of blood. CDR3 loop: CASTPDTDTQYF. The CDR3 coding sequence is TGTGCCAGCACCCCAGATACAGATACGCAGTATTTT.